These 14 T cell receptor beta chains came from one sample sequenced in a study of blood T cell repertoires in COVID-19. Generated by immunoSEQ multiplex PCR, the TCRdb table keeps only in-frame clones and is missing some. The table includes 42,000 or so clones, 81% detected once. The sequenced material came from peripheral blood. These TCRs come from a man between 35 and 55 years old with active or convalescent COVID-19.

This clone turned up a few times. The J gene is TRBJ1-2, the V gene TRBV4-3, with TRBD1 as a possible D gene (5 bases). V gave up 3 bases and J gave up 8 bases, with 7 bases separating them. CDR1 is LGHNA and CDR2 is YSLEER in the germline V gene. This CDR3 spans 11 amino acids. CDR3 DNA sequence: TGCGCCAGCAGCCACACAGGCGGCTACACCTTC. It is translated as CASSHTGGYTF.

The V gene is TRBV28, the J gene TRBJ1-1; maybe TRBD1 (6 bases). Germline V gives CDR1 MDHEN, CDR2 SYDVKM. Trimming took off 7 bases at V and 6 bases at J, with 15 bases between the two ends. This CDR3 is built from 13 residues. DNA for the CDR3: TGTGCCAGCATTAATCAGGGGTCAGCTGAAGCTTTCTTT. This encodes CASINQGSAEAFF.

This chain uses TRBV7-3 with TRBJ2-1; D not certain. Trimming stripped 5 bases from V and 0 bases from J, with 11 bases between. Germline CDR1 reads SGHTA; CDR2 reads FQGTGA. This CDR3 spans 15 amino acids. The chain's CDR3 is CASSRTTSSYNEQFF. The CDR3 DNA reads as TGTGCCAGCAGCCGAACTACGAGCTCCTACAATGAGCAGTTCTTC.

This chain connects TRBV27 to TRBJ1-4; 9 bases line up with TRBD1. Trimming removed 4 bases from V and 6 bases from J; junction bases left unmatched: 9. CDR1 and CDR2 (germline): MNHEY, SMNVEV (reference sequence). This CDR3 has 16 amino acids. This CDR3 is CASSYYSGTGYEKLFF. As DNA, the CDR3 is TGTGCCAGCAGTTATTATTCCGGGACAGGGTATGAAAAACTGTTTTTT.

The rearrangement uses TRBV2 and TRBJ1-6; D may be TRBD1 (5 bases). This CDR3 spans 15 amino acids. V lost 0 bases and J 10 bases, leaving 13 bases between the germline ends. Germline CDR1 and CDR2: SNHLY and FYNNEI. CDR3 amino acids: CASSEAAVGVSPLHF. The CDR3, as DNA: TGTGCCAGCAGTGAAGCCGCTGTAGGGGTCTCACCCCTCCACTTT.

J is TRBJ2-1 and V is TRBV5-4, with a tentative D call TRBD2 (5 bases). The V end was cut by 0 bases, the J end by 3 bases, with 10 bases between. Per germline, CDR1 SGHNT and CDR2 YYREEE (reference sequence). This CDR3 spans 15 amino acids. CDR3 loop: CASSLGIGSYNEQFF. In nucleotides, the CDR3 is TGTGCCAGCAGCTTGGGGATTGGGAGCTACAATGAGCAGTTCTTC. Supplemented by reference TRBV5-4 and TRBJ2-1, the full variable domain reads ETGVTQSPTHLIKTRGQQVTLRCSSQSGHNTVSWYQQALGQGPQFIFQYYREEENGRGNFPPRFSGLQFPNYSSELNVNALELDDSALYLCASSLGIGSYNEQFFGPGTRLTVL.

V and J are TRBV19 and TRBJ2-1; 7 bases map to TRBD2. J lost 2 bases, V lost 4 bases, and 8 bases had no gene match. The CDR3 is made up of 16 amino acids. In germline, CDR1 is LNHDA, CDR2 SQIVND (reference sequence). CDR3 in DNA: TGTGCCAGTAGTAAAGTGGGCCGGGGGGCCTACAATGAGCAGTTCTTC. It codes for CASSKVGRGAYNEQFF.

The chain carries TRBV6-2 or TRBV6-3 and TRBJ1-2, with 8 bases that match TRBD1. The CDR3 runs 13 residues. J lost 8 bases, V lost 4 bases, and 6 bases had no gene match. Germline V gene lookup returns CDR1 MNHEY and CDR2 SVGEGT. CDR3 sequence: CASSSAGGYGYTF. Here the CDR3 DNA reads TGTGCCAGCAGTTCCGCAGGGGGCTACGGCTACACCTTC.

The chain joins TRBV5-6 to TRBJ2-1, with 9 bases matching TRBD2. V trimming: 6 bases; J trimming: 10 bases; junction bases outside the gene matches: 11. Germline CDR1 SGHDT, CDR2 YYEEEE. The CDR3 runs 14 residues. The CDR3 nucleotides read TGTGCCAGCAACATAGCGGGAGCGGGTAGGGAGCAGTTCTTC. This codes for CASNIAGAGREQFF.

This rearrangement joins TRBV5-4 to TRBJ1-4; maybe TRBD1 (5 bases). Germline CDR1 reads SGHNT; CDR2 reads YYREEE (reference sequence). The CDR3 totals 17 residues. Trimming shortened V by 0 bases and J by 0 bases, and 12 bases separated the two germline ends. Written as DNA, the CDR3 is TGTGCCAGCAGCTTGGCGGGCAGGGATGCAACTAATGAAAAACTGTTTTTT. Encoded protein: CASSLAGRDATNEKLFF.

CDR3 sequence reads: CASRDRVGTQYF. In DNA form, the CDR3 reads TGTGCCAGCAGAGACAGGGTAGGAACCCAGTACTTC. The chain links TRBV6-5 to TRBJ2-5, with 7 bases that match TRBD1. The germline CDR1 and CDR2 sequences are MNHEY and SVGAGI. V was pared by 6 bases and J by 8 bases, with 6 bases of the junction left unmatched. CDR3 length: 12 residues.

The chain has TRBV15 and TRBJ2-1, with 14 positions matching TRBD2. The J segment lost 6 bases and the V segment lost 0 bases, leaving 1 base of the junction unmatched. This CDR3 is built from 16 residues. CDR1 is LNHNV, CDR2 YYDKDF, per germline (reference sequence). The CDR3 bases are TGTGCCACCAGCAGAGAGACTAGCGGGAGGGTCAATGAGCAGTTCTTC. This sequence encodes CATSRETSGRVNEQFF.

V and J are TRBV24-1 and TRBJ1-5; a possible D gene is TRBD1 (6 bases). V was shortened by 1 base and J by 3 bases, with 15 bases between the two germline ends. This CDR3 spans 17 amino acids. Germline CDR1 reads KGHDR; CDR2 reads SFDVKD. CDR3 region: CATSDFGDRSDNQPQHF. The CDR3 nucleotides are TGTGCCACCAGTGATTTCGGCGACAGGTCGGACAATCAGCCCCAGCATTTT.

V usage is TRBV18 and J usage is TRBJ2-2, with D possibly TRBD1 on 5 matching bases. V lost 3 bases and J 2 bases, leaving 7 bases between the germline ends. This CDR3 contains 14 residues. Germline V gene sequence: CDR1 KGHSH, CDR2 LQKENI. The CDR3 loop reads CASSPDTNTGELFF. CDR3 nucleotides: TGTGCCAGCTCACCGGACACAAACACCGGGGAGCTGTTTTTT.